This T cell receptor beta chain was recorded in a study of blood T cell repertoires in COVID-19. Background on the study: Specimens from acute and convalescent COVID-19 originated in the United States, Italy and Spain. PBMCs, B-cell-depleted T cells, or T cells provided the cDNA or gDNA that made up the material.

Authors' analysis steps: Reference gene primer amplification gave nucleated cell count estimates. Here immunoSEQ multiplex PCR was the method, and the copy in TCRdb shows in-frame clones only, minus some. The V and J calls and clone size are taken from that table; D and trimming were inferred from the DNA. The sample has roughly 150,000 clones, over 60% seen once. The V gene end was trimmed by 7 bases and the J gene end by 1 base; junction bases not matched to a gene: 8. Germline V gene sequence: CDR1 MNHEY, CDR2 SVGAGI. CDR3 size: 15 residues. Material: peripheral blood. The source of this sequence is a woman older than 75 with acute or convalescent COVID-19. The J gene is TRBJ2-3, the V gene TRBV6-5, with 7 bases lining up with TRBD2. CDR3 amino acids: CASTASGDGTDTQYF. Written as DNA, the CDR3 is TGTGCCAGCACCGCCAGCGGGGACGGCACAGATACGCAGTATTTT.